What follows describes a single T cell receptor (beta chain). Its antigen is still unknown. Method: immunoSEQ multiplex PCR; TCRdb's copy keeps in-frame clones and lacks some. The top ten clones hold 5% to 6% of a sample with roughly 56,000 clones, about 79% of them seen once. The data belong to a study of a mutant IDH1 vaccine in newly diagnosed glioma. Study-wide background: The first vaccination came 4-6 weeks after radiotherapy alone, or with temozolomide cycles. Averaging roughly 40 years of age, treated patients were about 60% male and about 38% female. Therapy received beforehand was radiotherapy, temozolomide, or both, with most patients given both. Findings and limits, study-wide: Apparently unrelated to pseudoprogression were changes in the top peripheral T cell clonotypes.

As to time point: week 47, end of study. A 20-mer mutant IDH1 peptide at 300 ug was injected subcutaneously with topical imiquimod. The sample here was PBMCs, taken from a glioma patient whose treatment included an IDH1 peptide vaccine. This TCR was sampled from a man aged 45-65 years with glioma.

CDR3 sequence (DNA): TGCGCCAGCAGCCAGTCTGGAAACACCATATATTTT. Protein sequence: CASSQSGNTIYF. The chain combines TRBV4-1 with TRBJ1-3, with D unclear. CDR1 and CDR2 from the germline V gene are MGHRA and YSYEKL. V was shortened by 3 bases and J by 1 base, with 1 base between the two germline ends. CDR3 length equals 12 residues.